Below are 11 T cell receptor beta chains sequenced from a single sample in a study of vaccination and CD4 T cells after COVID-19. Stated time point: late sampling 161 to 241 days after vaccination in three convalescent patients. TCRdb re-derived calls from the PCR reads in MiXCR, one entry per CDR3 protein. The table has roughly 30,000 distinct CDR3 sequences, 50% to 65% seen once; the top ten hold around 6%. The source material was CD4+ T cells from blood, sampled about 7 months after SARS-CoV-2 vaccination. These receptors all come from a human donor who had recovered from COVID-19.

V gene TRBV4-2 combines with J gene TRBJ2-3; unclear D gene. Germline V lookup: CDR1 LGHNA, CDR2 YNFKEQ. The V end lost 1 base, the J end lost 8 bases, and 16 bases lay between the germline ends. The CDR3 contains 15 residues. The CDR3 coding sequence is TGTGCCAGCAGCCAAGGGGCCCCTATCGTAGTTACGCAGTATTTT. This codes for CASSQGAPIVVTQYF.

V usage is TRBV6-2 or TRBV6-3 and J usage is TRBJ2-7; D is perhaps TRBD1 (6 bases). The germline V gene has CDR1 MNHEY and CDR2 SVGEGT. Trimming removed 6 bases at V and 1 base at J, with 16 bases between. This CDR3 spans 15 amino acids. In nucleotides, the CDR3 is TGTGCCAGCAGGCGCTGGACAGCCCAATCCTACGAGCAGTACTTC. It encodes CASRRWTAQSYEQYF.

The V gene is TRBV6-1, the J gene TRBJ1-1; D gene uncertain. Germline CDR1 reads MNHNS; CDR2 reads SASEGT. CDR3 length: 11 amino acids. The V gene lost 9 bases and the J gene lost 4 bases, with 9 bases spanning the gap. CDR3 residues: CASRVITEAFF. Written as DNA, the CDR3 is TGTGCCAGTAGGGTGATCACTGAAGCTTTCTTT.

The rearrangement links TRBV19 to TRBJ1-3; D is unclear. The CDR3 has 15 amino acids. The germline V gene encodes CDR1 LNHDA and CDR2 SQIVND (reference sequence). V was shortened by 3 bases and J by 0 bases, with 9 bases between the two germline ends. The CDR3 spells CASSMATFSGNTIYF. The CDR3 nucleotides read TGTGCCAGTAGTATGGCTACGTTCTCTGGAAACACCATATATTTT.

The gene calls are TRBV29-1 and TRBJ1-2, with no clear D. The CDR3 contains 15 residues. The V end was cut by 1 base, the J end by 3 bases, with 15 bases between. Germline V CDR1 and CDR2: SQVTM, ANQGSEA. CDR3 nucleotides: TGCAGCGTTGAAGGCCGCCGACCGGACCACTATGGCTACACCTTC. Residues: CSVEGRRPDHYGYTF.

This clonotype has more than one count but fewer than ten. This chain joins TRBV20-1 and TRBJ1-5, with TRBD1 matching over 7 bases. The CDR3 is 15 amino acids. Germline V gives CDR1 DFQATT, CDR2 SNEGSKA (reference sequence). The trim removed 5 bases at V and 1 base at J, leaving 8 bases unmatched. The CDR3 sequence: CSADDRAGSNQPQHF. Here the CDR3 DNA reads TGCAGTGCTGATGACAGGGCCGGAAGCAATCAGCCCCAGCATTTT.

This clonotype was recorded a few times. The chain couples TRBV28 to TRBJ1-5, with TRBD1 as a possible D gene (5 bases). The V end lost 3 bases, the J end lost 4 bases, and 16 bases lay between the germline ends. The CDR3 extends over 16 amino acids. Germline loops: CDR1 MDHEN, CDR2 SYDVKM. The CDR3 loop is CASSFGGDGVNQPQHF. The CDR3 nucleotides are TGTGCCAGCAGTTTCGGAGGGGATGGGGTTAATCAGCCCCAGCATTTT.

The rearrangement links TRBV23-1 to TRBJ2-7; 10 bases fit TRBD1. TRBV23-1 is marked as an open reading frame, function uncertain. Trimming at V came to 0 bases and at J to 5 bases, leaving 7 bases not matched to a gene. This CDR3 is 16 amino acids long. CDR3 bases: TGCGCCAGCAGTCAATCCGCGACAGGGGGCAGCCACGAGCAGTACTTC. Its translation: CASSQSATGGSHEQYF.

This clonotype has a handful of counts. The rearrangement links TRBV7-6 to TRBJ1-4, with D tentatively TRBD1 (5 bases). Looked up from germline, CDR1 is SGHVS and CDR2 is FNYEAQ. CDR3 size: 15 residues. V was shortened by 4 bases and J by 1 base, with 10 bases between the two germline ends. The CDR3 loop reads CASSWTGGTNEKLFF. The CDR3 region has the DNA TGTGCCAGCAGCTGGACGGGGGGAACTAATGAAAAACTGTTTTTT.

This rearrangement joins TRBV12-5 to TRBJ1-2; the match to TRBD1 covers 8 bases. Germline V gene sequence: CDR1 LGHNT, CDR2 FRNRAP. The CDR3 spans 17 residues. With V trimmed by 0 bases and J by 4 bases, 10 bases remained unmatched. CDR3 DNA: TGTGCTAGTGGTTTGGTCGTACCGGGACAGGTCAGCTATGGCTACACCTTC. This translates into CASGLVVPGQVSYGYTF. The full variable domain, in which reference TRBV12-5 and TRBJ1-2 provide the parts outside the CDR3, is DARVTQTPRHKVTEMGQEVTMRCQPILGHNTVFWYRQTMMQGLELLAYFRNRAPLDDSGMPKDRFSAEMPDATLATLKIQPSEPRDSAVYFCASGLVVPGQVSYGYTFGSGTRLTVV.

This clonotype was counted a few times. This chain joins TRBV27 and TRBJ1-6, with D possibly TRBD1 on 5 matching bases. The germline V and J ends were trimmed by 5 bases and 13 bases, with 21 bases remaining between them. From germline, CDR1 is MNHEY and CDR2 SMNVEV (reference sequence). The CDR3 runs 15 residues. The CDR3 sequence: CASSPRGGVQSPLHF. CDR3 sequence (DNA): TGTGCCAGCAGTCCCCGGGGGGGGGTGCAATCGCCCCTCCACTTT.